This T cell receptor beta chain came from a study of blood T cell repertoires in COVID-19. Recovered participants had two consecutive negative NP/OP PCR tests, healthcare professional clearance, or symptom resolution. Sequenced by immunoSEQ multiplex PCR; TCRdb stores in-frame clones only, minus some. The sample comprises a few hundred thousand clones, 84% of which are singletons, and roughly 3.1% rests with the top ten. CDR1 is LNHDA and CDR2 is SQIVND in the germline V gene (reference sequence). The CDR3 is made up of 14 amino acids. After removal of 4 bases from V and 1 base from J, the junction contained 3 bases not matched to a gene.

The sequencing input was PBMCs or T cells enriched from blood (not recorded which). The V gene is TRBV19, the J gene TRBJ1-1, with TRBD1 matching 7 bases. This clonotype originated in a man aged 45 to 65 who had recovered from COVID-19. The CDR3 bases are TGTGCCAGTAGTAATTGGACAGGGAACACTGAAGCTTTCTTT. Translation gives CASSNWTGNTEAFF.